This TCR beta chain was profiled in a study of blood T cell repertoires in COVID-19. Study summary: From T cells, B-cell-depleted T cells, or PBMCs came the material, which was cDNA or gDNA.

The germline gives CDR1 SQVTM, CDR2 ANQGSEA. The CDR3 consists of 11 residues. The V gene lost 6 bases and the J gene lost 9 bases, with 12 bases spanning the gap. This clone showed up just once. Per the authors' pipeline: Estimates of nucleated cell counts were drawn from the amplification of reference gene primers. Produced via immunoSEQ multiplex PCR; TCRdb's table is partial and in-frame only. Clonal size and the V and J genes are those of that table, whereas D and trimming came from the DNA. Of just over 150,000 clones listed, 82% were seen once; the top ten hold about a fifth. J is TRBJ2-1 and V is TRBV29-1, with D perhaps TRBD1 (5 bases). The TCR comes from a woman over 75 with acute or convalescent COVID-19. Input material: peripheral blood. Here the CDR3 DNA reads TGCAGCGTCGAGGACATCGTTGAGCAGTTCTTC. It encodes CSVEDIVEQFF.